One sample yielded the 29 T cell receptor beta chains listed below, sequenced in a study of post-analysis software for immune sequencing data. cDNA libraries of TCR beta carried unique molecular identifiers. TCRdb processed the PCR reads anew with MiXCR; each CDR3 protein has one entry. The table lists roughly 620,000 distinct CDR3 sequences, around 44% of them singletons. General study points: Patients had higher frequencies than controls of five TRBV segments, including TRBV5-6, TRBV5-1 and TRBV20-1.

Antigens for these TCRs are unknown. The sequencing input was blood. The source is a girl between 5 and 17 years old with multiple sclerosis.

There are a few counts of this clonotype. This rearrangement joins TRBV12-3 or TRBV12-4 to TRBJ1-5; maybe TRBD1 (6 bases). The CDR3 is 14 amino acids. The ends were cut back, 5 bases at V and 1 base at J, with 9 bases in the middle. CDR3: CASSLQGSNQPQHF. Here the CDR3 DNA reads TGTGCCAGCAGTCTCCAGGGGAGCAATCAGCCCCAGCATTTT.

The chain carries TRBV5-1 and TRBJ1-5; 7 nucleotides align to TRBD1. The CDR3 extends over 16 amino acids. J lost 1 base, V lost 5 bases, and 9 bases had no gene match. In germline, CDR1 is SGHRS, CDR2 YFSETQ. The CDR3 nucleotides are TGCGCCAGCAGGAGGAAGCCGACAGGGAGCAATCAGCCCCAGCATTTT. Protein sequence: CASRRKPTGSNQPQHF.

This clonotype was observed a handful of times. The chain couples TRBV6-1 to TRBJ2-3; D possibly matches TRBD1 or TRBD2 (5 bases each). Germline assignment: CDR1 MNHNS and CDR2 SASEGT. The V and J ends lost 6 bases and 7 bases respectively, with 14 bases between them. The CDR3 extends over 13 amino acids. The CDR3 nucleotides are TGTGCCAGCAGCCTACGGGACGCCAATACGCAGTATTTT. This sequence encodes CASSLRDANTQYF.

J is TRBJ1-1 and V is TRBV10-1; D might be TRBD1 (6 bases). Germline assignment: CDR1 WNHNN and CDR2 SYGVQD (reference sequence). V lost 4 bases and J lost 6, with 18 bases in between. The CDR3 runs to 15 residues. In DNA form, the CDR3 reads TGCGCCAGCAGTGGGGGGCCCTCAGGGGCGGCTGAAGCTTTCTTT. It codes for CASSGGPSGAAEAFF.

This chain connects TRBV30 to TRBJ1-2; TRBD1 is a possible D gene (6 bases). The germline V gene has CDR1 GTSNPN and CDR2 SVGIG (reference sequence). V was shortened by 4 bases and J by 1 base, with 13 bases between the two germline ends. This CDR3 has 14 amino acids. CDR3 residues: CAWNQDRGNYGYTF. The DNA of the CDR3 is TGTGCCTGGAACCAGGACAGAGGTAACTATGGCTACACCTTC.

The CDR3 DNA follows: TGCGCCAGCAGCTTGGACAGGGGAGTTCTCTCGATCTACGAGCAGTACTTC. Protein: CASSLDRGVLSIYEQYF. The genes are TRBV5-1 and TRBJ2-7; TRBD1 matches 7 bases. The V gene's germline CDR1 is SGHRS and CDR2 YFSETQ. This CDR3 region has 17 residues. V gave up 0 bases and J gave up 3 bases; unmatched junction bases: 12. Full variable domain (missing parts from reference TRBV5-1 and TRBJ2-7): KAGVTQTPRYLIKTRGQQVTLSCSPISGHRSVSWYQQTPGQGLQFLFEYFSETQRNKGNFPGRFSGRQFSNSRSEMNVSTLELGDSALYLCASSLDRGVLSIYEQYFGPGTRLTVT.

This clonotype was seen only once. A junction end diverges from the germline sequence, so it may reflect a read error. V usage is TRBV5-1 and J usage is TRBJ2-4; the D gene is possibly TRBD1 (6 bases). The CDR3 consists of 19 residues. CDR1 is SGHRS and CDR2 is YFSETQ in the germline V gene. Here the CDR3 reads CANSLSGTFGPNAKNIQYF. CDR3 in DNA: TGCGCCAACAGCTTGTCCGGGACATTCGGCCCCAACGCCAAAAACATTCAGTACTTC.

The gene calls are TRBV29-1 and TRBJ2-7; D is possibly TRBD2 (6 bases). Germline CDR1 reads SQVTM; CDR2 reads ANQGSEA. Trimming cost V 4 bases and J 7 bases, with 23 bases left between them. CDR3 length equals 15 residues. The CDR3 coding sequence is TGCAGCGTTGTGAGTAGGGGACTGCTGTACGATGAGCAGTACTTC. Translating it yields CSVVSRGLLYDEQYF.

The CDR3 region is CAISESGVGLATDTQYF. The CDR3 nucleotides are TGTGCCATCAGTGAGTCCGGTGTAGGACTAGCAACAGATACGCAGTATTTT. The V and J genes are TRBV10-3 and TRBJ2-3; 8 bases align to TRBD2. CDR3 size: 17 residues. Trimming at V came to 0 bases and at J to 3 bases, leaving 8 bases not matched to a gene. The V gene's germline CDR1 is ENHRY and CDR2 SYGVKD.

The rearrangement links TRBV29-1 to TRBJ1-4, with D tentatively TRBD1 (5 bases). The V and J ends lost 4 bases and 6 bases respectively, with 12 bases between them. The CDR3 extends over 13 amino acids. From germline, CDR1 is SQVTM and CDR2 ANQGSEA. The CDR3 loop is CSVGIGTYEKLFF. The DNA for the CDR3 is TGCAGCGTTGGAATAGGGACCTATGAAAAACTGTTTTTT.

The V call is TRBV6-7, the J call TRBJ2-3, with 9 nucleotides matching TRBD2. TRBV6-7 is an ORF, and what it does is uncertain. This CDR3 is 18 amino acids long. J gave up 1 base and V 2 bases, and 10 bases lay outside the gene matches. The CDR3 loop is CASSYPNRSGGGTDTQYF. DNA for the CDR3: TGTGCCAGCAGTTACCCCAACCGTAGCGGGGGAGGCACAGATACGCAGTATTTT.

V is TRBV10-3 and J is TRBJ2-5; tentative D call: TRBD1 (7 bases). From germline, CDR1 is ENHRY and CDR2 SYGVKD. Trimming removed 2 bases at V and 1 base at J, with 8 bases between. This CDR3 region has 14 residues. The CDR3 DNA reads TGTGCCATCAGTGAGCAGGGGGGCCAAGAGACCCAGTACTTC. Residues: CAISEQGGQETQYF.

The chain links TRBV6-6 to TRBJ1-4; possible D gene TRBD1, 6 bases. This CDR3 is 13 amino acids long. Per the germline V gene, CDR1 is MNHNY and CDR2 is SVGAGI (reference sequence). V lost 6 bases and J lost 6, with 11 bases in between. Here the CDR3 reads CASSRGGYEKLFF. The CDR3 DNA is TGTGCCAGCAGCAGGGGAGGGTATGAAAAACTGTTTTTT.

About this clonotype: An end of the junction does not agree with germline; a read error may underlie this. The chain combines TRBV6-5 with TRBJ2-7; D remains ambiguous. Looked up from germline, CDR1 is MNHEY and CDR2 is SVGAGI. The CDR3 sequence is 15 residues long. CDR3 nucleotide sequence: TGTACCAGCAGTTACTCGATGATGAAGCTCCGCGAGCAGTACTTC. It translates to CTSSYSMMKLREQYF.

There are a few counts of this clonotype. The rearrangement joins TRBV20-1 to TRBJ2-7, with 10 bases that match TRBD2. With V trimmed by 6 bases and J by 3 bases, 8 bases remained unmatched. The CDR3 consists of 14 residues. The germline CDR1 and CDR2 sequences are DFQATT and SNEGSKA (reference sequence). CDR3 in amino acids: CSAEQASGSYEQYF. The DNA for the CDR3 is TGCAGTGCCGAGCAGGCTAGCGGGAGCTACGAGCAGTACTTC.

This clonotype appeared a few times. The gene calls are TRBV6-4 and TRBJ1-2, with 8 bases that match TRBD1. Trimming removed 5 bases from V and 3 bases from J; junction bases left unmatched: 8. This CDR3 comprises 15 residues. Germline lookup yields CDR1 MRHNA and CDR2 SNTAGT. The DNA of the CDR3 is TGTGCCAGCAGTCCTCGACAGGGGAGTGACTATGGCTACACCTTC. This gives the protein CASSPRQGSDYGYTF.

For the CDR3, the DNA is TGTGCCAGCAGCCAAGATTCTACGGACGAGCAGTACTTC. It yields the protein CASSQDSTDEQYF. The V and J genes are TRBV3-1 and TRBJ2-5, with D unresolved. The J call may not be correct, given that the DNA end is closer to TRBJ2-7. In germline, CDR1 is LGHDT, CDR2 YNNKEL (reference sequence). CDR3 length equals 13 residues.

The CDR3 DNA reads as TGTGCCAGCATGCGGGACTCCTACGAGCAGTACTTC. Amino acids: CASMRDSYEQYF. This rearrangement joins TRBV6-5 to TRBJ2-7; TRBD2 is a possible D gene (6 bases). Germline V gene lookup returns CDR1 MNHEY and CDR2 SVGAGI. The CDR3 spans 12 residues. V lost 7 bases and J 0 bases, leaving 7 bases between the germline ends.

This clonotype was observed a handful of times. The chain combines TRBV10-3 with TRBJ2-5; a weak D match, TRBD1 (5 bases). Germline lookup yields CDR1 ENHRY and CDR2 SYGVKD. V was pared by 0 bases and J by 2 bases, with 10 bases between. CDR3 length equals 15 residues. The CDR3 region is CAISESKGLQETQYF. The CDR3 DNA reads TGTGCCATCAGTGAGTCGAAGGGGCTTCAAGAGACCCAGTACTTC.

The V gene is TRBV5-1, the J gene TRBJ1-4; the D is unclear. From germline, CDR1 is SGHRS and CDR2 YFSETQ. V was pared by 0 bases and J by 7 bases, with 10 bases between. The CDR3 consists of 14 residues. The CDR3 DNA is TGCGCCAGCAGCTTGGAACATCCCCGTGAAAAACTGTTTTTT. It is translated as CASSLEHPREKLFF.

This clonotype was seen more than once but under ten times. CDR3 protein: CASSSYSGSEQFF. The CDR3 DNA reads TGTGCCAGCAGTTCGTACTCGGGAAGTGAGCAGTTCTTC. The gene calls are TRBV28 and TRBJ2-1, with TRBD2 as a possible D gene (5 bases). Germline V CDR1 and CDR2: MDHEN, SYDVKM. CDR3 length equals 13 residues. Trimming pared 4 bases from V and 9 bases from J, leaving 13 bases between.

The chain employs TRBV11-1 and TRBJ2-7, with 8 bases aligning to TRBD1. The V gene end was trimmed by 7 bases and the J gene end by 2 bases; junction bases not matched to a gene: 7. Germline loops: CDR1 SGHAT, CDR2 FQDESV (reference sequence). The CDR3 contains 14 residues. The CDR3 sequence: CASTDRDRPYEQYF. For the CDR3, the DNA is TGTGCCAGCACCGACCGGGACAGGCCCTACGAGCAGTACTTC.

This CDR3 reads CASSADGDTQYF. CDR3 DNA sequence: TGTGCCAGCAGTGCGGACGGAGATACGCAGTATTTT. This sequence joins TRBV27 and TRBJ2-3, with D unresolved. The CDR3 spans 12 residues. Germline V gene data show CDR1 as MNHEY and CDR2 as SMNVEV (reference sequence). Trimming took 5 bases from V and 5 from J, leaving 8 bases between them.

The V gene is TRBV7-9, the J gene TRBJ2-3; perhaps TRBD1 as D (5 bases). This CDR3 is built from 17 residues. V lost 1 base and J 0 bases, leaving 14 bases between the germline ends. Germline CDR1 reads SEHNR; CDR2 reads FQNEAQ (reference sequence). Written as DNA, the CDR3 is TGTGCCAGCAGCTTAGGAACAGGCGGATATAGCACAGATACGCAGTATTTT. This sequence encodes CASSLGTGGYSTDTQYF.

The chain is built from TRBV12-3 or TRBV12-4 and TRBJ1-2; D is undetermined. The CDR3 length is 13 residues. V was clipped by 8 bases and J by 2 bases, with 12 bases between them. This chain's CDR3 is CASSYGGNYGYTF. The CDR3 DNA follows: TGTGCCAGCTCCTATGGCGGGAACTATGGCTACACCTTC.

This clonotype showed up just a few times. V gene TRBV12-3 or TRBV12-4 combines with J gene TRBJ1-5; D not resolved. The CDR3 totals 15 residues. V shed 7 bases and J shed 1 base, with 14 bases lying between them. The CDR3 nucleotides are TGTGCCAGCAACTTAGCCCACCAGAGCAATCAGCCCCAGCATTTT. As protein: CASNLAHQSNQPQHF.

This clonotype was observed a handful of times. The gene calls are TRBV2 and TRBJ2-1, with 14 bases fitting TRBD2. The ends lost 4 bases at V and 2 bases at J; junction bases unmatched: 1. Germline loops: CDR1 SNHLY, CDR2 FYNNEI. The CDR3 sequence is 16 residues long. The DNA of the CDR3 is TGTGCCAGCAGTGTGACTAGCGGGGGGGCCTACAATGAGCAGTTCTTC. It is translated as CASSVTSGGAYNEQFF.

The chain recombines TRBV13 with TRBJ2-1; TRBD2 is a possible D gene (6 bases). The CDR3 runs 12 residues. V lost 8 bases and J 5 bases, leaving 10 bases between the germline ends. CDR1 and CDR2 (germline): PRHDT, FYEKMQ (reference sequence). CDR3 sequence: CASGRTNNEQFF. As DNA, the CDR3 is TGTGCCAGCGGGAGGACAAACAATGAGCAGTTCTTC.

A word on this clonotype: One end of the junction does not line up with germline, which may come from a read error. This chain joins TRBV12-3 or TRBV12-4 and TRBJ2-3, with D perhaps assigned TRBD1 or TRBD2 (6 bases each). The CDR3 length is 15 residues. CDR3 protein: CASRRGDLGTDAQYF. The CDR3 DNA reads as TGTGCCAGCAGAAGGGGGGACCTAGGCACAGATGCGCAGTATTTT.